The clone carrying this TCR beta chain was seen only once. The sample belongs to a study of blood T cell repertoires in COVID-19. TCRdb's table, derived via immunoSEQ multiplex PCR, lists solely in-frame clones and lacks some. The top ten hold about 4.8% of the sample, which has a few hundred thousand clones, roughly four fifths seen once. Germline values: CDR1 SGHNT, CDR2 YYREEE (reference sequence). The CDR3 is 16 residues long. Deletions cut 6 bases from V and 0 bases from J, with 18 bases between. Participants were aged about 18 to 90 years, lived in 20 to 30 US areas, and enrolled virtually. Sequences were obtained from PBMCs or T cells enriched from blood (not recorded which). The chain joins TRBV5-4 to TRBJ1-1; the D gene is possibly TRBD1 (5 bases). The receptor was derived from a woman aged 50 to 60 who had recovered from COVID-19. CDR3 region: CASNALGGVMNTEAFF. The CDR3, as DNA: TGTGCCAGCAACGCGCTCGGGGGGGTAATGAACACTGAAGCTTTCTTT.